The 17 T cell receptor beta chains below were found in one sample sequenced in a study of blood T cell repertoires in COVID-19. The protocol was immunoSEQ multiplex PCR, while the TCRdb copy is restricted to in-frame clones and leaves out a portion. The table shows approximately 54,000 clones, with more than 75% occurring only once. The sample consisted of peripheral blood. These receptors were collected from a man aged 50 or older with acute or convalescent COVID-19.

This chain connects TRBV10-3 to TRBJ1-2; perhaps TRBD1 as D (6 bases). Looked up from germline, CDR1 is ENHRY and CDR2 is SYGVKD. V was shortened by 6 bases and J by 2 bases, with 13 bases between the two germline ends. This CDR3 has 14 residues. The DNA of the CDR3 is TGTGCCATCAGCTACAGGGAGGGGAACTATGGCTACACCTTC. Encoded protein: CAISYREGNYGYTF.

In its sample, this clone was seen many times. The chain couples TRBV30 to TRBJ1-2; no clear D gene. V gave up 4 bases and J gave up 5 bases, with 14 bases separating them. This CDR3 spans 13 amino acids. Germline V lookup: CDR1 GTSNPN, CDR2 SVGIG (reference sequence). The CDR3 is CAWKSGLTYGYTF. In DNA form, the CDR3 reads TGTGCCTGGAAGTCGGGGTTGACTTATGGCTACACCTTC.

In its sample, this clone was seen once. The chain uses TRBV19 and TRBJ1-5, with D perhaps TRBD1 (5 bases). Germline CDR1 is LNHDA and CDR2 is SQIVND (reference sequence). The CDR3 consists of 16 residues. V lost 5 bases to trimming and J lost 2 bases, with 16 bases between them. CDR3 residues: CASSPRAGGGNQPQHF. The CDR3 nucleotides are TGTGCCAGTAGTCCCCGGGCGGGGGGGGGCAATCAGCCCCAGCATTTT.

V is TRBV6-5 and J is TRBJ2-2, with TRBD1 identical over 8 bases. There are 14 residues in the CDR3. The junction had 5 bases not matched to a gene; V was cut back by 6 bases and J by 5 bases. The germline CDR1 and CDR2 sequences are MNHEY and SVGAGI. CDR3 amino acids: CASRGQGGTGELFF. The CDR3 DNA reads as TGTGCCAGCAGAGGACAGGGAGGAACCGGGGAGCTGTTTTTT.

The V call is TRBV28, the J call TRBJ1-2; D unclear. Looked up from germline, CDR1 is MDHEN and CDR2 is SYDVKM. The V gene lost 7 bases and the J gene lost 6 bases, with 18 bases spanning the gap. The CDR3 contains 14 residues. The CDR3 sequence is CASTDPGRFDGYTF. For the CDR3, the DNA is TGTGCCAGCACCGATCCGGGGAGATTTGATGGCTACACCTTC.

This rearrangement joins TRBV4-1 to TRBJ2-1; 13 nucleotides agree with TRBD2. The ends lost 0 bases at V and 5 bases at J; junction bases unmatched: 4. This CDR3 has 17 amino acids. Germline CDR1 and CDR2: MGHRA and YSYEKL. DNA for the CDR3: TGCGCCAGCAGCCAAGATGGGGGGACTAGCGGGAACAATGAGCAGTTCTTC. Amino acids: CASSQDGGTSGNNEQFF.

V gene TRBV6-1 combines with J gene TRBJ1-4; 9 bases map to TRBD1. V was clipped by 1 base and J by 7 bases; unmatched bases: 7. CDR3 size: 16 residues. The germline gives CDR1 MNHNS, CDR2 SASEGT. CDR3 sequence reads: CASSEGLWTGAEKLFF. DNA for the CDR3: TGTGCCAGCAGTGAAGGTCTCTGGACAGGGGCTGAAAAACTGTTTTTT.

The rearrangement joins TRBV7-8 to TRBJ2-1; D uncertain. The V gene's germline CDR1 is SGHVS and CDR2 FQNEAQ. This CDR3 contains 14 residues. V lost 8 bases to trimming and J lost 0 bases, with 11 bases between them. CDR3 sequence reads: CASVPPSSYNEQFF. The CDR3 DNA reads TGTGCCAGCGTCCCGCCTAGCTCCTACAATGAGCAGTTCTTC.

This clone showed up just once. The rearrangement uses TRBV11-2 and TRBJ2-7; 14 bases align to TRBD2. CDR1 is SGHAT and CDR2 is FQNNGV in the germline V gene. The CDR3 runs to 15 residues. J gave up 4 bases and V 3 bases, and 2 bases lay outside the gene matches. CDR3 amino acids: CASSFGTSGGYEQYF. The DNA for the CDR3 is TGTGCCAGCAGCTTTGGGACTAGCGGGGGATACGAGCAGTACTTC.

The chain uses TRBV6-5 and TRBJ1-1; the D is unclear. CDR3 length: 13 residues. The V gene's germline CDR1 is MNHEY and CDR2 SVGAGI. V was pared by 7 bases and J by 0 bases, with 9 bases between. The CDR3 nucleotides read TGTGCCAGCACCACCCAGATGAACACTGAAGCTTTCTTT. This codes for CASTTQMNTEAFF.

Here the CDR3 reads CASSESPGGNEKLFF. Written as DNA, the CDR3 is TGTGCCAGCAGTGAATCCCCAGGGGGTAATGAAAAACTGTTTTTT. This chain links TRBV25-1 with TRBJ1-4, with TRBD1 matching over 7 bases. The germline gives CDR1 MGHDK, CDR2 SYGVNS. J gave up 4 bases and V 1 base, and 3 bases lay outside the gene matches. CDR3 length: 15 amino acids.

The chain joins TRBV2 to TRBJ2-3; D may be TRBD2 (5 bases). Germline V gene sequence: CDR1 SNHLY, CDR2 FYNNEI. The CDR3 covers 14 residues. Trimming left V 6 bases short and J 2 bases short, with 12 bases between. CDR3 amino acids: CASRLARTTDTQYF. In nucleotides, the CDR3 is TGTGCCAGCAGATTAGCGAGAACCACAGATACGCAGTATTTT.

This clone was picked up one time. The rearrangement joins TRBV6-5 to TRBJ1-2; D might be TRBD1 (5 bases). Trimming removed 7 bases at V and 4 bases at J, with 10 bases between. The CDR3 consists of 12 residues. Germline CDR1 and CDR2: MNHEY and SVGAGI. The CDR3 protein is CASTPTVYGYTF. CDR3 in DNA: TGTGCCAGCACCCCGACAGTCTATGGCTACACCTTC.

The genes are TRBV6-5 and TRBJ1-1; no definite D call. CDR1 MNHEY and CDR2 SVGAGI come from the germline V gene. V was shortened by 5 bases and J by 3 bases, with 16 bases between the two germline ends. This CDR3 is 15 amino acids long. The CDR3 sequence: CASSTGREIHTEAFF. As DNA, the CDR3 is TGTGCCAGCAGTACCGGACGGGAAATACACACTGAAGCTTTCTTT.

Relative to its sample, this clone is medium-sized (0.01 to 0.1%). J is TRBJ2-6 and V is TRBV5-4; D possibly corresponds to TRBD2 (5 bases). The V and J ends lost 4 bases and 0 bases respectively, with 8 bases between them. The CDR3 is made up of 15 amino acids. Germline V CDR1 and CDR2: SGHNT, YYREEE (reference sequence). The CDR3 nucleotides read TGTGCCAGCAGCCTGGGAGTCTCTGGGGCCAACGTCCTGACTTTC. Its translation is CASSLGVSGANVLTF.

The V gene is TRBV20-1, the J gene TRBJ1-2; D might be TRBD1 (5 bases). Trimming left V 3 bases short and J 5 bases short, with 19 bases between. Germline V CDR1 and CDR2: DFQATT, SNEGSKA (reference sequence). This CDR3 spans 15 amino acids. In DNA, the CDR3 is TGCAGTGCTAGTCCCGAGGGGAGGGTCGGATATGGCTACACCTTC. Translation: CSASPEGRVGYGYTF.

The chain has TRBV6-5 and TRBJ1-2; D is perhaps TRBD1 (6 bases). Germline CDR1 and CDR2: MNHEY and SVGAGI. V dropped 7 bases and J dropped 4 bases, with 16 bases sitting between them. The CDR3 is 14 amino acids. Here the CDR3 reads CASTKTGTIYGYTF. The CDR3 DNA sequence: TGTGCCAGCACCAAAACCGGGACAATCTATGGCTACACCTTC.